These T cell receptor beta chains were read from a single sample in a study of radiotherapy plus CTLA-4 blockade in lung cancer. The protocol was immunoSEQ multiplex PCR, while the TCRdb copy is restricted to in-frame clones and leaves out a portion. The profile shows roughly 44,000 clones, roughly four fifths of them singletons. Specimen: peripheral blood, collected from a patient treated with radiotherapy plus ipilimumab. These receptors were obtained from a human donor with non-small cell lung cancer who had stable disease on radiotherapy plus ipilimumab. CDR3s include the opening cysteine and the closing phenylalanine or tryptophan. The D gene is left open where the match is weak. Rows give clone size only sometimes, using once, few, many, or a class for an expanded clone.

d_gene	len	j_gene	v_gene	abundance	CDR3aa	CDR3nt
NA	16	TRBJ2-7	TRBV6-5	NA	CASSYASDSGSYEQYF	TGTGCCAGCAGTTACGCTTCGGACAGTGGATCCTACGAGCAGTACTTC
NA	15	TRBJ1-5	TRBV13	few	CASSLGRAGNQPQHF	TGTGCCAGCAGCCTAGGGAGAGCTGGCAATCAGCCCCAGCATTTT
NA	13	TRBJ2-1	TRBV6-4	NA	CASSGEGGNEQFF	TGTGCCAGCAGTGGTGAAGGCGGGAATGAGCAGTTCTTC
NA	16	TRBJ1-3	TRBV10-1	NA	CASSESGDGRGNTIYF	TGCGCCAGCAGTGAGTCGGGGGACGGAAGGGGAAACACCATATATTTT
TRBD1	15	TRBJ1-5	TRBV5-1	NA	CASSYSGGGNQPQHF	TGCGCCAGCAGCTACTCAGGGGGCGGGAATCAGCCCCAGCATTTT
NA	16	TRBJ1-4	TRBV5-4	few	CASSDLNSRGNEKLFF	TGTGCCAGCAGCGACCTCAACAGTCGCGGAAATGAAAAACTGTTTTTT
NA	12	TRBJ1-1	TRBV2	few	CASSPGPNEAFF	TGTGCCAGCAGTCCGGGACCGAATGAAGCTTTCTTT
NA	14	TRBJ2-7	TRBV6-5	NA	CATSVLRYSYEQYF	TGTGCCACCTCCGTACTTAGGTACTCCTACGAGCAGTACTTC
TRBD2	15	TRBJ2-3	TRBV7-7	NA	CASSLGGLATDTQYF	TGTGCCAGCAGCTTAGGGGGACTAGCGACAGATACGCAGTATTTT
NA	14	TRBJ2-1	TRBV5-4	NA	CASSTISGSNEQFF	TGTGCCAGCAGTACTATCTCGGGTTCCAATGAGCAGTTCTTC
NA	16	TRBJ2-1	TRBV19	NA	CASSMSLGRSYNEQFF	TGTGCCAGTAGTATGTCTTTGGGAAGATCGTACAATGAGCAGTTCTTC
TRBD1	14	TRBJ1-1	TRBV7-9	NA	CASAGGGLETEAFF	TGTGCCAGTGCAGGGGGCGGATTAGAAACTGAAGCTTTCTTT
TRBD1	14	TRBJ1-6	TRBV2	NA	CASRDTGGNSPLHF	TGTGCCAGCAGGGATACAGGGGGTAATTCACCCCTCCACTTT
NA	16	TRBJ2-1	TRBV6-5	once	CASSYPTSFGYNEQFF	TGTGCCAGCAGTTATCCTACAAGTTTCGGCTACAATGAGCAGTTCTTC
NA	16	TRBJ2-1	TRBV9	NA	CASSVAEAMEVHEQFF	TGTGCCAGCAGCGTAGCGGAGGCCATGGAGGTGCATGAGCAGTTCTTC
NA	15	TRBJ1-3	TRBV14	NA	CASSTGLVSGNTIYF	TGTGCCAGCAGCACCGGCCTAGTATCTGGAAACACCATATATTTT